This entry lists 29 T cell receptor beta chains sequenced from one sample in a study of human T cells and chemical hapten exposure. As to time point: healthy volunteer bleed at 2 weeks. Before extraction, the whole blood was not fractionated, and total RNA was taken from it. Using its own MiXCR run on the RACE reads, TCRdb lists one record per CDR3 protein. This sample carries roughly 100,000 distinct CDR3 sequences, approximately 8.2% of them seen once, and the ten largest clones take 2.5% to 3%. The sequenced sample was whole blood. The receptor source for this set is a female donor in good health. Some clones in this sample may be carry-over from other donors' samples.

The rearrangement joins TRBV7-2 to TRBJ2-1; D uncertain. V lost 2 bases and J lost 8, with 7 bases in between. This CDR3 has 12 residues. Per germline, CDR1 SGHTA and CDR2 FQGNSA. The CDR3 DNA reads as TGTGCCAGCAGCTTAATCCGGGATGAGCAGTTCTTC. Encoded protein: CASSLIRDEQFF.

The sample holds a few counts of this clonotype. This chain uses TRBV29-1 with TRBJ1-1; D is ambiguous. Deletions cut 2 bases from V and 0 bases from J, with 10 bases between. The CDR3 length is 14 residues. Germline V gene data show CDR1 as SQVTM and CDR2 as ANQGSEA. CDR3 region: CSVEQDSMNTEAFF. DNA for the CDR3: TGCAGCGTTGAACAGGATTCTATGAACACTGAAGCTTTCTTT.

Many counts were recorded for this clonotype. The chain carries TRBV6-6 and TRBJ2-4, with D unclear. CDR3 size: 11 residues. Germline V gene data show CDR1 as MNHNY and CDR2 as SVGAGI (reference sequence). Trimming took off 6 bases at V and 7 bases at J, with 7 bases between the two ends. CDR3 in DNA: TGTGCCAGCAGACTTATTAACATTCAGTACTTC. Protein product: CASRLINIQYF.

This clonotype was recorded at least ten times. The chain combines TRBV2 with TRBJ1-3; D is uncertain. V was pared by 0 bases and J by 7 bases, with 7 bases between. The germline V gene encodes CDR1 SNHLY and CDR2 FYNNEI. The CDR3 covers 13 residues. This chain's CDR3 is CASSEAGRNTIYF. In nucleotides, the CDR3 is TGTGCCAGCAGTGAAGCGGGCAGGAACACCATATATTTT.

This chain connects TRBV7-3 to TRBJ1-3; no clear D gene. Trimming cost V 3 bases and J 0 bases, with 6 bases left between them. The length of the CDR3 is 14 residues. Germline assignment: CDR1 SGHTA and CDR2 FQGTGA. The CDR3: CASSFGPSGNTIYF. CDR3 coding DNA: TGTGCCAGCAGCTTCGGACCCTCTGGAAACACCATATATTTT.

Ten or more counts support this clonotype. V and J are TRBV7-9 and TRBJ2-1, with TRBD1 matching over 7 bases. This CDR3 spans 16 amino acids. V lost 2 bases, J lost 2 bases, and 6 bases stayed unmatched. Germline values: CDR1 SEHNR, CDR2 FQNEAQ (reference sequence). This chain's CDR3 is CASSLTAGTAYNEQFF. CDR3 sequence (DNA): TGTGCCAGCAGCTTAACAGCCGGGACAGCCTACAATGAGCAGTTCTTC.

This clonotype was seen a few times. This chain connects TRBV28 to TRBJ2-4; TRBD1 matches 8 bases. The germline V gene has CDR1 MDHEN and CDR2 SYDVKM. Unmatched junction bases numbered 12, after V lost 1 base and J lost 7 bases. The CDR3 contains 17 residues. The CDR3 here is CASSLSETQGASNIQYF. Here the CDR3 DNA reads TGTGCCAGCAGTTTATCCGAGACCCAGGGGGCGTCGAACATTCAGTACTTC. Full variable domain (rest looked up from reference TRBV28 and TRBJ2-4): DVKVTQSSRYLVKRTGEKVFLECVQDMDHENMFWYRQDPGLGLRLIYFSYDVKMKEKGDIPEGYSVSREKKERFSLILESASTNQTSMYLCASSLSETQGASNIQYFGAGTRLSVL.

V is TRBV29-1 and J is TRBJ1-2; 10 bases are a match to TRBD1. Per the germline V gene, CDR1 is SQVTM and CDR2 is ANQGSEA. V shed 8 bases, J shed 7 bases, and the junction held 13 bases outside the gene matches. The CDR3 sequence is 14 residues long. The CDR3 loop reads CSIYTGTGDSGYTF. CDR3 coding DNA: TGCAGCATTTATACCGGGACAGGGGACAGTGGCTACACCTTC.

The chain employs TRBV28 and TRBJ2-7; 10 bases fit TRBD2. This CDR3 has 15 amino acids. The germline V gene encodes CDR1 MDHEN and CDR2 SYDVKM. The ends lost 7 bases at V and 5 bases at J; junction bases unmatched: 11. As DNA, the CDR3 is TGTGCCAGCACGGCGGCCCTAGCGGGAGCGGACGAGCAGTACTTC. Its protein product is CASTAALAGADEQYF.

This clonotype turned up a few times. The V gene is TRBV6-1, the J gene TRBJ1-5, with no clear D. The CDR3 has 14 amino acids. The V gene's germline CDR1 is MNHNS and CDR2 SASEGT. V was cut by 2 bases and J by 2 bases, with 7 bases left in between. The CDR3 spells CASSENGGNQPQHF. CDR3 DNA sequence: TGTGCCAGCAGTGAAAACGGAGGCAATCAGCCCCAGCATTTT.

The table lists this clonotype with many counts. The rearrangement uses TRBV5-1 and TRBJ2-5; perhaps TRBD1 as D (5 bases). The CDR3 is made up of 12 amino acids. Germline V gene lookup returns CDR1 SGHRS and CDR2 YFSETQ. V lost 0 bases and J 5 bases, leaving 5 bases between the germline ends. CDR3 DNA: TGCGCCAGCAGCTTGGAGGGGGAGACCCAGTACTTC. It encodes CASSLEGETQYF.

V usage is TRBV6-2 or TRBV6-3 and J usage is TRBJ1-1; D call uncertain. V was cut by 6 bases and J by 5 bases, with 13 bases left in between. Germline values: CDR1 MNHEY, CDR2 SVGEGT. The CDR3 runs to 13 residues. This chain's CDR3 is CASRQAGRTEAFF. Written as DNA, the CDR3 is TGTGCCAGCAGGCAAGCGGGGAGAACTGAAGCTTTCTTT.

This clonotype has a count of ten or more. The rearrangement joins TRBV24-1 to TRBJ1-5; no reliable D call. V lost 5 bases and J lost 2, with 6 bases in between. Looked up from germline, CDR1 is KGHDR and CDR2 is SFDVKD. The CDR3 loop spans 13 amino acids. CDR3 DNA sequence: TGTGCCACCAGTGGCCAGGGCAATCAGCCCCAGCATTTT. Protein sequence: CATSGQGNQPQHF.

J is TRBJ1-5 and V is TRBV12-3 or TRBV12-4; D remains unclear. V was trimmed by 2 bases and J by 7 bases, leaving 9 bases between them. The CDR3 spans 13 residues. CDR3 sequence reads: CASSLPEGQPQHF. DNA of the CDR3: TGTGCCAGCAGTTTACCGGAGGGACAGCCCCAGCATTTT.

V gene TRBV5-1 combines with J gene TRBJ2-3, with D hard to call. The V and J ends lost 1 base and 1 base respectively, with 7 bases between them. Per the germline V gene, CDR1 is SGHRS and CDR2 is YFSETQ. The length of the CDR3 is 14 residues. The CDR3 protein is CASSLMVRTDTQYF. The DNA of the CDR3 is TGCGCCAGCAGCTTGATGGTCCGCACAGATACGCAGTATTTT.

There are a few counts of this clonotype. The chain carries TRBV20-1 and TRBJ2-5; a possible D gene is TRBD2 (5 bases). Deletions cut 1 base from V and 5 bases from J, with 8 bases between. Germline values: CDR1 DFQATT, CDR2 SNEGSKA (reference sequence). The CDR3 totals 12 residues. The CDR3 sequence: CSARAGSETQYF. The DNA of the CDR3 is TGCAGTGCTAGAGCGGGGAGCGAGACCCAGTACTTC.

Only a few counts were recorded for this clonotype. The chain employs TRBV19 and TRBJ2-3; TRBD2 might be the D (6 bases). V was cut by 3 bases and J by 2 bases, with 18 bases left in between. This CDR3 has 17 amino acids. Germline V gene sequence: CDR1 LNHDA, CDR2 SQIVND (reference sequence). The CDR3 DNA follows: TGTGCCAGTAGTATTCCGGGTAGCGGCCTAATCACAGATACGCAGTATTTT. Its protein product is CASSIPGSGLITDTQYF.

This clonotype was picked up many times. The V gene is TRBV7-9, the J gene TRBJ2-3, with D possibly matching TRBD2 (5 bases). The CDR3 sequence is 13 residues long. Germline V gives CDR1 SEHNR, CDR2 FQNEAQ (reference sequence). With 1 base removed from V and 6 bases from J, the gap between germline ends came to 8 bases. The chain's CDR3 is CASSLGLADTQYF. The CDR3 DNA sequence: TGTGCCAGCAGCTTAGGTCTAGCTGATACGCAGTATTTT.

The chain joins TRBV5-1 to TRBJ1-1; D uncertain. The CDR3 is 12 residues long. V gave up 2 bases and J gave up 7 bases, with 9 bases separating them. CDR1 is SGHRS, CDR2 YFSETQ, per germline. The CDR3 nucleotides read TGCGCCAGCAGCTTTTGGGGTGATGAAGCTTTCTTT. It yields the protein CASSFWGDEAFF.

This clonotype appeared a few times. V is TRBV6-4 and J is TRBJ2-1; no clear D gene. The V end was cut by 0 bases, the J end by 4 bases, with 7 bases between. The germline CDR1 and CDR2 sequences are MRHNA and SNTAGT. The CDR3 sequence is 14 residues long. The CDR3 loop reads CASSDSKDYNEQFF. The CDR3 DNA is TGTGCCAGCAGTGACTCGAAAGATTACAATGAGCAGTTCTTC.

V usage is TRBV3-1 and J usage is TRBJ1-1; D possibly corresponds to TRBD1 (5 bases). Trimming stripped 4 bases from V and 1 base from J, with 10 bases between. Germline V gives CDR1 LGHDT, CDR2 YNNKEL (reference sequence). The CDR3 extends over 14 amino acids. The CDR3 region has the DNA TGTGCCAGCAGCCCACAGGACCAGAACACTGAAGCTTTCTTT. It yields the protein CASSPQDQNTEAFF.

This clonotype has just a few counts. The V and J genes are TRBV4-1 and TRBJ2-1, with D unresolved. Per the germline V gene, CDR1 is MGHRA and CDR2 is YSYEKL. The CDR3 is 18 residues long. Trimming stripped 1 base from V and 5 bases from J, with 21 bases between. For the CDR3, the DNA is TGCGCCAGCAGCCAAGGGCGGTCGGTGTTAGCTTCTGACAATGAGCAGTTCTTC. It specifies CASSQGRSVLASDNEQFF.

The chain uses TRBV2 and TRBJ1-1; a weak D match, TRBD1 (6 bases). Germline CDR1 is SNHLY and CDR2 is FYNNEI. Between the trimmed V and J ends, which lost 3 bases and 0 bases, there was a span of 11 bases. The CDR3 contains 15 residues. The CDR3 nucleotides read TGTGCCAGCAGTGATAGGACAGCCATGAACACTGAAGCTTTCTTT. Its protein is CASSDRTAMNTEAFF.

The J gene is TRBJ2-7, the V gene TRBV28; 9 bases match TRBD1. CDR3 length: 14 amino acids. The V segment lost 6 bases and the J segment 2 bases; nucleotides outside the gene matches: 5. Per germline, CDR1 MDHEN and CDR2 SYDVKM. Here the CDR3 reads CASRLTGGTYEQYF. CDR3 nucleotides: TGTGCCAGCAGACTCACAGGGGGCACCTACGAGCAGTACTTC.

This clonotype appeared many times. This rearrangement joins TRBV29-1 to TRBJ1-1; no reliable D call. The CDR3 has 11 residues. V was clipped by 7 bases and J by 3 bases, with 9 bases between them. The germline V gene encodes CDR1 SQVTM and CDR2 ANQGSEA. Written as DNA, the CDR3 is TGCAGCGCGGGTGCCTACACTGAAGCTTTCTTT. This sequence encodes CSAGAYTEAFF. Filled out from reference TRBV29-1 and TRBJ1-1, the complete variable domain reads SAVISQKPSRDICQRGTSLTIQCQVDSQVTMMFWYRQQPGQSLTLIATANQGSEATYESGFVIDKFPISRPNLTFSTLTVSNMSPEDSSIYLCSAGAYTEAFFGQGTRLTVV.

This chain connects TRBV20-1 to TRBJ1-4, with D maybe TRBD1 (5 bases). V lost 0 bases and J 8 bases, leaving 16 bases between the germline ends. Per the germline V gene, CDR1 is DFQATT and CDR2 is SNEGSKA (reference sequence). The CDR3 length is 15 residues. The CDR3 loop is CSARDLDSPPEKLFF. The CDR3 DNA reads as TGCAGTGCTAGAGATTTAGACAGCCCCCCGGAAAAACTGTTTTTT.

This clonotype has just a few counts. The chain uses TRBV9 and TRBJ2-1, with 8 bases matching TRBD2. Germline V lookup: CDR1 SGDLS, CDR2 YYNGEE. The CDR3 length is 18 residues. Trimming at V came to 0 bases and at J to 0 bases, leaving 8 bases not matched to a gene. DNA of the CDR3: TGTGCCAGCAGCGTAGCGGGAGGGTATCCCAGCTCCTACAATGAGCAGTTCTTC. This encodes CASSVAGGYPSSYNEQFF.

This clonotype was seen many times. The chain's CDR3 is CASLRTSGRRDNEQFF. CDR3 in DNA: TGTGCCAGTTTGAGGACTAGCGGGAGGCGAGACAATGAGCAGTTCTTC. This chain connects TRBV2 to TRBJ2-1; 14 positions match TRBD2. The CDR3 length is 16 residues. The V gene end was trimmed by 9 bases and the J gene end by 5 bases; junction bases not matched to a gene: 9. The germline V gene has CDR1 SNHLY and CDR2 FYNNEI.

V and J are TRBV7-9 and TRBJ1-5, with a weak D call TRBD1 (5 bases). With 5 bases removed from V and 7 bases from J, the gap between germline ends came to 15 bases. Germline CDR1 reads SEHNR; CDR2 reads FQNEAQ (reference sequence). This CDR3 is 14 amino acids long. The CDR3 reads CASSLGRGQQPQHF. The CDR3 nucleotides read TGTGCCAGCAGCCTGGGGAGGGGTCAACAGCCCCAGCATTTT.